Each of the 7 T cell receptor beta chains below was sequenced from the same sample in a study of T cell changes during pregnancy in multiple sclerosis. Using immunoSEQ multiplex PCR, the repertoire was profiled, and TCRdb retains in-frame clones only, with some absent. The data hold 35,000 or so clones, with under 95% observed a single time. This specimen was CD4+ T cells from peripheral blood mononuclear cells, taken after pregnancy. These receptors came from a female donor with multiple sclerosis, enrolled in a pregnancy study.

V usage is TRBV29-1 and J usage is TRBJ2-1; 14 bases match TRBD2. CDR1 is SQVTM and CDR2 is ANQGSEA in the germline V gene. V was pared by 7 bases and J by 1 base, with 6 bases of the junction left unmatched. This CDR3 has 16 amino acids. CDR3 region: CSAGTSGGRSYNEQFF. For the CDR3, the DNA is TGCAGCGCCGGGACTAGCGGGGGTCGTTCCTACAATGAGCAGTTCTTC.

This clone was observed once. The V and J genes are TRBV5-1 and TRBJ1-1; no clear D gene. This CDR3 region has 13 residues. The germline V and J ends were trimmed by 2 bases and 1 base, with 6 bases remaining between them. Germline loops: CDR1 SGHRS, CDR2 YFSETQ. The CDR3 DNA follows: TGCGCCAGCAGCTTTAGACAGAACACTGAAGCTTTCTTT. Translated, it gives CASSFRQNTEAFF.

This clone came up once. The chain uses TRBV11-2 and TRBJ2-7; no clear D. Germline CDR1 and CDR2: SGHAT and FQNNGV. The V end was cut by 5 bases, the J end by 0 bases, with 14 bases between. The CDR3 consists of 15 residues. In DNA, the CDR3 is TGTGCCAGCAGCCCGAGCCACCTCTACTCCTACGAGCAGTACTTC. Protein product: CASSPSHLYSYEQYF.

The chain combines TRBV21-1 with TRBJ2-1; the table gives TRBD1 as D, unverified against the DNA. TRBV21-1 counts as a pseudogene. CDR3 length: 18 residues. CDR3 loop: CASSGAENRDRGINEQFF. The CDR3 DNA sequence: TGTGCCAGCAGCGGAGCCGAGAACCGGGACAGGGGTATCAATGAGCAGTTCTTC.

The V call is TRBV13, the J call TRBJ1-6; the match to TRBD1 covers 9 bases. The V gene's germline CDR1 is PRHDT and CDR2 FYEKMQ (reference sequence). The CDR3 extends over 16 amino acids. V trimming: 0 bases; J trimming: 5 bases; junction bases outside the gene matches: 2. As DNA, the CDR3 is TGTGCCAGCAGCTTAGGACAGGGGGCCAATAATTCACCCCTCCACTTT. Protein sequence: CASSLGQGANNSPLHF. The full variable domain, with the rest looked up from reference TRBV13 and TRBJ1-6, is AAGVIQSPRHLIKEKRETATLKCYPIPRHDTVYWYQQGPGQDPQFLISFYEKMQSDKGSIPDRFSAQQFSDYHSELNMSSLELGDSALYFCASSLGQGANNSPLHFGNGTRLTVT.

The table lists this clone with a count of one. CDR3 region: CASSLAQGGNTEAFF. Here the CDR3 DNA reads TGTGCCAGCAGCTTAGCTCAGGGTGGGAACACTGAAGCTTTCTTT. The chain is built from TRBV7-9 and TRBJ1-1; possibly TRBD1 for D (5 bases). CDR1 and CDR2 from the germline V gene are SEHNR and FQNEAQ (reference sequence). This CDR3 spans 15 amino acids. The V end lost 0 bases, the J end lost 1 base, and 9 bases lay between the germline ends. Full variable domain (outside the CDR3, taken from reference TRBV7-9 and TRBJ1-1): DTGVSQNPRHKITKRGQNVTFRCDPISEHNRLYWYRQTLGQGPEFLTYFQNEAQLEKSRLLSDRFSAERPKGSFSTLEIQRTEQGDSAMYLCASSLAQGGNTEAFFGQGTRLTVV.

V usage is TRBV19 and J usage is TRBJ2-3; 10 bases are a match to TRBD1. The trim removed 10 bases at V and 1 base at J, leaving 8 bases unmatched. CDR3 size: 15 residues. Looked up from germline, CDR1 is LNHDA and CDR2 is SQIVND (reference sequence). CDR3 nucleotides: TGTGCCACCTCGACAGGGGGCGGAGGCACAGATACGCAGTATTTT. This sequence encodes CATSTGGGGTDTQYF.